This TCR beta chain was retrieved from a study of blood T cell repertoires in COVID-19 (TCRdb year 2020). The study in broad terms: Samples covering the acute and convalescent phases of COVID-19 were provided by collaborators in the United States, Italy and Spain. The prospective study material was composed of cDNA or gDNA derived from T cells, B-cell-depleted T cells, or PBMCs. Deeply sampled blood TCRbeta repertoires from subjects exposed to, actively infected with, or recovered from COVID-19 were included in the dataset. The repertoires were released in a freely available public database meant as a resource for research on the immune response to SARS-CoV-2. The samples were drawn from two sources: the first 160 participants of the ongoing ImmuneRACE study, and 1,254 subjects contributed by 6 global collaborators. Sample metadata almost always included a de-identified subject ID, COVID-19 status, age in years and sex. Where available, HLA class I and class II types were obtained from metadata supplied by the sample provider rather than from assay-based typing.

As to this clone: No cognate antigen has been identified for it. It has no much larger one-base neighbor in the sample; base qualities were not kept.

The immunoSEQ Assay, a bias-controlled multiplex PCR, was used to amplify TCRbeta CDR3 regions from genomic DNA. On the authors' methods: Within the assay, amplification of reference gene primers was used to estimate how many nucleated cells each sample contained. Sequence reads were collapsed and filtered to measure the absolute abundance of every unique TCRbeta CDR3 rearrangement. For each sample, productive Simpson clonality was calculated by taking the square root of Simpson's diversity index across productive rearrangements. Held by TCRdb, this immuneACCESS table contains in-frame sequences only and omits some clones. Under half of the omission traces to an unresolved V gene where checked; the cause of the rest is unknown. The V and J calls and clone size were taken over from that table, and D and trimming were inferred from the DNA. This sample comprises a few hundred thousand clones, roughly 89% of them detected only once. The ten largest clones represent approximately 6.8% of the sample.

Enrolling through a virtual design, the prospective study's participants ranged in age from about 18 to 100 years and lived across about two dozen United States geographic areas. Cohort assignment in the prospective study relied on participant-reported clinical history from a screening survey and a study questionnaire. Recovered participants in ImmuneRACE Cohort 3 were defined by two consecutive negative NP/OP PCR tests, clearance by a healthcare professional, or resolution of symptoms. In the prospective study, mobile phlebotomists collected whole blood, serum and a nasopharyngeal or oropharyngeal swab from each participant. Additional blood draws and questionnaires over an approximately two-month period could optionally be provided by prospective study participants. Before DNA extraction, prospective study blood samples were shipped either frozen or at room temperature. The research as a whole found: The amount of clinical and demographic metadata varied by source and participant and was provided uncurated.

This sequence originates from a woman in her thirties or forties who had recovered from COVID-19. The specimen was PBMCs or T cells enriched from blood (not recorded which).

CDR3 region: CASSREGYNEQFF. The DNA sequence is given as TGTGCCAGCAGCAGGGAGGGATACAATGAGCAGTTCTTC. This receptor chain uses TRBV9 and TRBJ2-1; TRBD2 aligns with 7 central bases. Trimmed from V: 4 bases; trimmed from J: 4 bases; junction bases lacking a gene match: 2. From the cysteine through the phenylalanine, the CDR3 covers 13 amino acids. The CDR3 DNA has 39 bases and is translated from base 1. CDR1 and CDR2 (SGDLS, YYNGEE) derive from the germline V gene. Outside the CDR3, residues come from the reference TRBV9 and TRBJ2-1 proteins, so the full variable domain is: DSGVTQTPKHLITATGQRVTLRCSPRSGDLSVYWYQQSLDQGLQFLIQYYNGEERAKGNILERFSAQQFPDLHSELNLSSLELGDSALYFCASSREGYNEQFFGPGTRLTVL.